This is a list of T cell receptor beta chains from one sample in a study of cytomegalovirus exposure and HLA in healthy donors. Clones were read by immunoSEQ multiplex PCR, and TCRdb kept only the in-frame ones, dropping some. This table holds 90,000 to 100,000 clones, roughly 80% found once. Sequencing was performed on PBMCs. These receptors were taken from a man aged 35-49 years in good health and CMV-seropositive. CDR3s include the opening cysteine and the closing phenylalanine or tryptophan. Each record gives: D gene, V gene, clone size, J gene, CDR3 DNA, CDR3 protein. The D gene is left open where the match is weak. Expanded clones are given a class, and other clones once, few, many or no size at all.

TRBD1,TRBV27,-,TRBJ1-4,TGTGCCAGCAGTTTACAGGGGGTGTTGGGTGAAAAACTGTTTTTT,CASSLQGVLGEKLFF
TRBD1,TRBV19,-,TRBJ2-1,TGTGCCAGTAGTAGCCGGACAGGATACAATGAGCAGTTCTTC,CASSSRTGYNEQFF
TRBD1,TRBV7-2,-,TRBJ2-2,TGTGCCAGCAGTAGGATCCTTGCAGGGGGCACCGGGGAGCTGTTTTTT,CASSRILAGGTGELFF
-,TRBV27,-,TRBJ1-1,TGTGCCAGCAGTTTACAGGGGCCTAGAGGTGAAGCTTTCTTT,CASSLQGPRGEAFF
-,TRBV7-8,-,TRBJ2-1,TGTGCCAGCAGCCGACACCGGACACCCTCCTACAATGAGCAGTTCTTC,CASSRHRTPSYNEQFF
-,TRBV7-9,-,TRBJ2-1,TGTGCCAGCAGCTTAGGGGGACACAGGAATGAGCAGTTCTTC,CASSLGGHRNEQFF
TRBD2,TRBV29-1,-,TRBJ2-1,TGCAGCGTCCCCGGGACTAGCGGGAGTGATGAGCAGTTCTTC,CSVPGTSGSDEQFF
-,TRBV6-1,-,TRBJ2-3,TGTGCCAGCAGTATCGGGTCTCCCAAAGATACGCAGTATTTT,CASSIGSPKDTQYF
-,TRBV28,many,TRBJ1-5,TGTGCCAGCAGTTTACCAGGGGACAGCAATCAGCCCCAGCATTTT,CASSLPGDSNQPQHF
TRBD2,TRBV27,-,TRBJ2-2,TGTGCCAGCAGTTTCGGGGGGGCCGGGGAGCTGTTTTTT,CASSFGGAGELFF
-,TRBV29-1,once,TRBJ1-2,TGCAGCGTTGAAGACAGATTCTATGGCTACACCTTC,CSVEDRFYGYTF
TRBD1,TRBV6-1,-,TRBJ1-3,TGTGCCAGCAGTACCGGGACAGGGACGAACACCATATATTTT,CASSTGTGTNTIYF
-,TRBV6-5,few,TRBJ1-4,TGTGCCAGCAGTTACTCGAACAGGGTTTATGAAAAACTGTTTTTT,CASSYSNRVYEKLFF
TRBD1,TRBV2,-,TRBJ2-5,TGTGCCAGCAGTTTCGACAGGGGAGGTCAAGAGACCCAGTACTTC,CASSFDRGGQETQYF
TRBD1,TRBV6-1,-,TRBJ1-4,TGTGCCAGCAGTGAAGGGGGGACAGGGTCGGAAAAACTGTTTTTT,CASSEGGTGSEKLFF
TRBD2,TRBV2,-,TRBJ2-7,TGTGCCAGCAGGAGGACTAGCGGGCCCTACGAGCAGTACTTC,CASRRTSGPYEQYF
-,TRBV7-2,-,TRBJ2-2,TGTGCCAGCAGACAGACGGGGAGGGGGGAGCTGTTTTTT,CASRQTGRGELFF
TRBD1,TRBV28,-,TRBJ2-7,TGTGCCAGCAGTTTATTAGGGGGCCTCAACGAGCAGTACTTC,CASSLLGGLNEQYF
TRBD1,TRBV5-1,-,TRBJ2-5,TGCGCCAGCAGCCGGACTTCAGGGGGCCAAGAGACCCAGTACTTC,CASSRTSGGQETQYF
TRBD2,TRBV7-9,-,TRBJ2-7,TGTGCCAGCAGCGCACTAGCGGGCTCGTTGGAGTACGAGCAGTACTTC,CASSALAGSLEYEQYF
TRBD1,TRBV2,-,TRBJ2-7,TGTGCCAGCAGTGAACCTCGCCAGGGGGACGAGCAGTACTTC,CASSEPRQGDEQYF
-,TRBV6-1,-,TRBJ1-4,TGTGCCAGCAGTGAACCCCCTAGGGTCCCGACACAGGTGAATGAAAAACTGTTTTTT,CASSEPPRVPTQVNEKLFF
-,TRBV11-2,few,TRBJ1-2,TGTGCCAGCAGCGGGCCAATAGCGTGGTATGGCTACACCTTC,CASSGPIAWYGYTF
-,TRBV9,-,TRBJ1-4,TGTGCCAGCAGCGTAGGCGTTGCAACTAATGAAAAACTGTTTTTT,CASSVGVATNEKLFF
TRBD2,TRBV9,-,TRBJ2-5,TGTGCCAGCAGCGGCGGGACTAGCGGAGCCACCCAGCAGTACTTC,CASSGGTSGATQQYF
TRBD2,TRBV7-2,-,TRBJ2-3,TGTGCCAGCAGCTTAGGGGGACTACCCCGGGATACGCAGTATTTT,CASSLGGLPRDTQYF